This passage covers 16 T cell receptor beta chains from one sample sequenced in a study of T cell responses to AZD1222 COVID-19 vaccine. TCRdb's table, derived via immunoSEQ multiplex PCR, lists solely in-frame clones and lacks some. The sample lists some 60,000 clones; around 80% were seen once. The sequenced sample was peripheral blood, obtained 28 days after the second AZD1222 dose. These receptor sequences come from an adult who received the AZD1222 COVID-19 vaccine.

The chain combines TRBV5-5 with TRBJ1-6, with unresolved D. Deletions cut 0 bases from V and 9 bases from J, with 13 bases between. This CDR3 contains 15 residues. Looked up from germline, CDR1 is SGHKS and CDR2 is YYEKEE (reference sequence). The CDR3 nucleotides read TGTGCCAGCAGCTTGGAGTCAGGTTGGGCTTCACCCCTCCACTTT. It yields the protein CASSLESGWASPLHF.

The chain combines TRBV19 with TRBJ1-5; 8 bases match TRBD1. The CDR3 spans 17 residues. Trimming at V came to 3 bases and at J to 7 bases, leaving 14 bases not matched to a gene. The germline V gene encodes CDR1 LNHDA and CDR2 SQIVND (reference sequence). Here the CDR3 DNA reads TGTGCCAGTAGTATTTACGGTGGCCAGGGGGCCGGGCAGCCCCAGCATTTT. It encodes CASSIYGGQGAGQPQHF.

Only one count was recorded for this clone. As DNA, the CDR3 is TGTGCCAGCAGCCCGGGACAGAACTATGGCTACACCTTC. Its protein is CASSPGQNYGYTF. V usage is TRBV7-2 and J usage is TRBJ1-2; 7 bases agree with TRBD1. In germline, CDR1 is SGHTA, CDR2 FQGNSA. Trimming took 5 bases from V and 2 from J; bases not matched to a gene: 2. This CDR3 contains 13 residues. Complete variable domain (other parts from reference TRBV7-2 and TRBJ1-2): GAGVSQSPSNKVTEKGKDVELRCDPISGHTALYWYRQSLGQGLEFLIYFQGNSAPDKSGLPSDRFSAERTGGSVSTLTIQRTQQEDSAVYLCASSPGQNYGYTFGSGTRLTVV.

V usage is TRBV6-5 and J usage is TRBJ1-1; tentative D call: TRBD1 (5 bases). Trimming pared 0 bases from V and 4 bases from J, leaving 12 bases between. Germline loops: CDR1 MNHEY, CDR2 SVGAGI. This CDR3 is 15 amino acids long. CDR3 DNA sequence: TGTGCCAGCAGTTACTCGAACGGGGGGAGCACTGAAGCTTTCTTT. It is translated as CASSYSNGGSTEAFF.

This chain joins TRBV5-6 and TRBJ2-7; D is possibly TRBD1 or TRBD2 (6 bases each). CDR1 and CDR2 from the germline V gene are SGHDT and YYEEEE. The CDR3 loop spans 14 amino acids. The V end lost 4 bases, the J end lost 4 bases, and 15 bases lay between the germline ends. In nucleotides, the CDR3 is TGTGCCAGCAGCCGGGGGCCAGGGCCGTACGAGCAGTACTTC. Residues: CASSRGPGPYEQYF. The full variable domain, with the rest looked up from reference TRBV5-6 and TRBJ2-7, is DAGVTQSPTHLIKTRGQQVTLRCSPKSGHDTVSWYQQALGQGPQFIFQYYEEEERQRGNFPDRFSGHQFPNYSSELNVNALLLGDSALYLCASSRGPGPYEQYFGPGTRLTVT.

The chain recombines TRBV2 with TRBJ1-2, with a weak D call TRBD1 (5 bases). Trimming stripped 3 bases from V and 8 bases from J, with 7 bases between. The CDR3 is made up of 11 amino acids. Germline-derived CDR1 and CDR2 are SNHLY and FYNNEI. The CDR3 reads CASSDQGGYTF. The CDR3 DNA reads as TGTGCCAGCAGTGACCAGGGCGGCTACACCTTC.

The J gene is TRBJ1-6, the V gene TRBV19; 8 nucleotides match TRBD1. Germline V CDR1 and CDR2: LNHDA, SQIVND (reference sequence). CDR3 size: 13 residues. V lost 6 bases to trimming and J lost 9 bases; unmatched junction nucleotides: 4. For the CDR3, the DNA is TGTGCCAGTAGACCCACAGGGGGTTCACCCCTCCACTTT. Translating it yields CASRPTGGSPLHF.

The CDR3 nucleotides read TGCGCCAGCAGCTTGGCCGGGCAGGGCCTCTATGGCTACACCTTC. It encodes CASSLAGQGLYGYTF. This chain connects TRBV5-1 to TRBJ1-2, with TRBD1 as a possible D gene (5 bases). Trimming left V 0 bases short and J 4 bases short, with 13 bases between. The CDR3 spans 15 residues. Germline V gene data show CDR1 as SGHRS and CDR2 as YFSETQ.

This chain links TRBV19 with TRBJ2-3, with 8 bases lining up with TRBD1. V dropped 4 bases and J dropped 5; count of bases not matched to a gene: 8. CDR3 length equals 15 residues. Germline V gene data show CDR1 as LNHDA and CDR2 as SQIVND (reference sequence). CDR3 bases: TGTGCCAGTAGTAAGACAGGGGCGTCGGGAGATACGCAGTATTTT. Translated: CASSKTGASGDTQYF.

The V and J genes are TRBV7-9 and TRBJ1-2; no firm D call. Germline assignment: CDR1 SEHNR and CDR2 FQNEAQ (reference sequence). V lost 5 bases, J lost 3 bases, and 10 bases lay in between. The CDR3 covers 13 residues. DNA of the CDR3: TGTGCCAGCAGCGAGGGTGTGGACTATGGCTACACCTTC. Translation gives CASSEGVDYGYTF. The full variable domain, with the rest looked up from reference TRBV7-9 and TRBJ1-2, is DTGVSQNPRHKITKRGQNVTFRCDPISEHNRLYWYRQTLGQGPEFLTYFQNEAQLEKSRLLSDRFSAERPKGSFSTLEIQRTEQGDSAMYLCASSEGVDYGYTFGSGTRLTVV.

In this sample, this clone turned up a few times. The chain employs TRBV13 and TRBJ2-5; 8 nucleotides line up with TRBD1. Unmatched junction bases numbered 6, after V lost 1 base and J lost 5 bases. Germline lookup yields CDR1 PRHDT and CDR2 FYEKMQ (reference sequence). The CDR3 spans 15 residues. For the CDR3, the DNA is TGTGCCAGCAGCTTAGCGGCAGGGGGCGCTGAGACCCAGTACTTC. Translation gives CASSLAAGGAETQYF. The variable domain in full, with the rest retrieved from reference TRBV13 and TRBJ2-5, is AAGVIQSPRHLIKEKRETATLKCYPIPRHDTVYWYQQGPGQDPQFLISFYEKMQSDKGSIPDRFSAQQFSDYHSELNMSSLELGDSALYFCASSLAAGGAETQYFGPGTRLLVL.

DNA of the CDR3: TGTGCCAGCAGTCCATCCGGGGGGGACTACGAGCAGTACTTC. As protein: CASSPSGGDYEQYF. V gene TRBV27 combines with J gene TRBJ2-7; 8 bases agree with TRBD2. The germline CDR1 and CDR2 sequences are MNHEY and SMNVEV (reference sequence). The CDR3 is made up of 14 amino acids. Trimming cost V 5 bases and J 3 bases; bases outside gene matches: 6.

This clone was recorded once. The chain joins TRBV2 to TRBJ1-2; unclear D gene. The V and J ends lost 7 bases and 6 bases respectively, with 18 bases between them. Germline V gene lookup returns CDR1 SNHLY and CDR2 FYNNEI. The CDR3 length is 14 residues. In nucleotides, the CDR3 is TGTGCCAGCACCGAATTCCGGATGGGTGATGGCTACACCTTC. It specifies CASTEFRMGDGYTF.

The chain is built from TRBV4-1 and TRBJ1-5, with D perhaps matching TRBD1 (5 bases). V was pared by 5 bases and J by 2 bases, with 10 bases between. The CDR3 length is 14 residues. From germline, CDR1 is MGHRA and CDR2 YSYEKL. The CDR3 region has the DNA TGCGCCAGCAGCACCGACAGCGGCAATCAGCCCCAGCATTTT. Residues: CASSTDSGNQPQHF.

This clone was seen only a few times. One end of the junction is discordant with germline, which a read error may explain. The chain employs TRBV7-8 and TRBJ1-1, with D hard to call. CDR3 length: 14 amino acids. CDR1 SGHVS and CDR2 FQNEAQ come from the germline V gene. The CDR3 loop reads CASSLGIRTVETFF. Here the CDR3 DNA reads TGTGCCAGCAGCTTAGGGATAAGGACTGTTGAAACTTTCTTT. The full variable domain, rest sourced from reference TRBV7-8 and TRBJ1-1, is GAGVSQSPRYKVAKRGQDVALRCDPISGHVSLFWYQQALGQGPEFLTYFQNEAQLDKSGLPSDRFFAERPEGSVSTLKIQRTQQEDSAVYLCASSLGIRTVETFFGQGTRLTVV.

This clone was seen a few times. The chain uses TRBV11-2 and TRBJ2-7; 7 bases match TRBD1. This CDR3 is 14 amino acids long. The trim removed 1 base at V and 7 bases at J, leaving 7 bases unmatched. The germline V gene has CDR1 SGHAT and CDR2 FQNNGV. CDR3 coding DNA: TGTGCCAGCAGCTTAGGACAGGGTTTTGGTGAGCAGTACTTC. Its protein is CASSLGQGFGEQYF.